This T cell receptor (beta chain) was documented in a study of T cell repertoires in cytomegalovirus infection. Study context: Indications of both CMV infection and matching HLA type were provided by public TCR beta signatures. Overall study results and limits: Accumulated public TCR beta family frequency recognized individuals carrying CMV together with the relevant HLA.

The CDR3 runs to 16 residues. Trimming took 6 bases from V and 3 from J, leaving 20 bases between them. This clonotype was seen ten or more times. As yet, its antigen is unknown. One entry per CDR3 protein, called by TCRdb with MiXCR from the reads. The table has hundreds of thousands of distinct CDR3 sequences, 30% to 35% seen once. The TCR originated in a human donor in good health (CMV status not recorded). Some clones in this sample may be carry-over from other donors' samples. The chain links TRBV12-3 or TRBV12-4 to TRBJ1-2; D remains unclear. Sequences were derived from cultured CD8+ T cells from PBMCs, sampled from culture after CMV antigen stimulation. The CDR3 DNA is TGTGCCAGCAGCCCCGATGTGGACGATTTTGACTATGGCTACACCTTC. As protein: CASSPDVDDFDYGYTF.